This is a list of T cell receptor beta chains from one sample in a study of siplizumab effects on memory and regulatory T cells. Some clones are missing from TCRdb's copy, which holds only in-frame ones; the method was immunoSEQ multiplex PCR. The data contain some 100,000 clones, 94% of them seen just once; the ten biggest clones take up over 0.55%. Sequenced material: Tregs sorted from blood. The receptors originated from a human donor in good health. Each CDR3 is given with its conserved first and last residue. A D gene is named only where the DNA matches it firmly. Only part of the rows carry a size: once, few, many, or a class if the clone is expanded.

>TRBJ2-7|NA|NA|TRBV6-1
CASSSGPWGEQYF
TGTGCCAGCAGTAGCGGTCCTTGGGGGGAGCAGTACTTC
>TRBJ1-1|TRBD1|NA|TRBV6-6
CASSRDRGNAFF
TGTGCCAGCAGCCGGGACAGGGGGAATGCTTTCTTT
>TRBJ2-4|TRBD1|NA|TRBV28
CASSPTLDRGNIQYF
TGTGCCAGCAGTCCTACATTGGACAGGGGAAACATTCAGTACTTC
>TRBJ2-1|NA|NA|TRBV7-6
CASSSRATNEQFF
TGTGCCAGCAGCTCCCGGGCCACCAATGAGCAGTTCTTC
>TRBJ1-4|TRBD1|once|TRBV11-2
CASGIGTGLEKLFF
TGTGCCAGCGGCATCGGGACAGGGCTTGAAAAACTGTTTTTT
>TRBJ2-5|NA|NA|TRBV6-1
CASGPLKQYF
TGTGCCAGCGGCCCCTTAAAGCAGTACTTC
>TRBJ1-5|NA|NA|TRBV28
CASSPNRYNQPQHF
TGTGCCAGCAGCCCCAACCGGTATAATCAGCCCCAGCATTTT
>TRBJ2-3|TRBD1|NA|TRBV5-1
CASSLGIGTGTDTQYF
TGCGCCAGCAGCTTGGGTATTGGGACAGGCACAGATACGCAGTATTTT
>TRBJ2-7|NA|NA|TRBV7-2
CASRRFSHYEQYF
TGTGCCAGTCGTCGGTTCTCCCACTACGAGCAGTACTTC
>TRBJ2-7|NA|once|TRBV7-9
CASSSTPYGPDQRQYF
TGTGCCAGCAGCTCAACACCTTACGGACCCGATCAGCGGCAGTACTTC
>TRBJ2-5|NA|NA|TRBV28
CASSYYESPKETQYF
TGTGCCAGCAGTTATTACGAGTCCCCGAAAGAGACCCAGTACTTC
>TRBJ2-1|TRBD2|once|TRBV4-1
CASSQNSGAGVSYNEQFF
TGCGCCAGCAGCCAAAATAGCGGGGCCGGGGTCTCCTACAATGAGCAGTTCTTC
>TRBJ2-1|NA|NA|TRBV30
CAWSGLYNEQFF
TGTGCCTGGAGTGGATTATACAATGAGCAGTTCTTC
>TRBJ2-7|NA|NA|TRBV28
CASSPPLGAGPYEQYF
TGTGCCAGCAGTCCTCCTCTGGGCGCAGGCCCCTACGAGCAGTACTTC
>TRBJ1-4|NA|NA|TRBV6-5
CASPNEATNEKLFF
TGTGCCAGCCCCAATGAAGCAACTAATGAAAAACTGTTTTTT
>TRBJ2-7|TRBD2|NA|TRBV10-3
CATGRSSGRYEQYF
TGTGCCACTGGACGATCTAGCGGGAGGTACGAGCAGTACTTC
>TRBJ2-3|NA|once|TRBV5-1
CASSFQATDTQYF
TGCGCCAGCAGCTTTCAAGCTACTGATACGCAGTATTTT
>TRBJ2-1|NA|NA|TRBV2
CASTTANEQFF
TGTGCCAGCACTACAGCCAATGAGCAGTTCTTC
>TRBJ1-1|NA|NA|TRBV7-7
CASSSHTEAFF
TGTGCCAGCAGCTCCCACACTGAAGCTTTCTTT
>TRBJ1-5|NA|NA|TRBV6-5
CASSRFPNQPQHF
TGTGCCAGCAGCAGGTTCCCCAATCAGCCCCAGCATTTT
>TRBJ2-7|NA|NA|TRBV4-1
CASSQDRRRASYEQYF
TGCGCCAGCAGCCAAGATAGGAGGCGGGCCTCCTACGAGCAGTACTTC
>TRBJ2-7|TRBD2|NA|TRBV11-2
CASSSDSGGIYEQYF
TGTGCCAGCAGCTCAGATAGCGGGGGGATCTACGAGCAGTACTTC
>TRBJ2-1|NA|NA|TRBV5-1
CASSLAASSYNEQFF
TGCGCCAGCAGCTTAGCGGCAAGCTCCTACAATGAGCAGTTCTTC
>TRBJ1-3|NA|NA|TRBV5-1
CASSLLPRKSSGNTIYF
TGCGCCAGCAGCTTGCTACCCCGGAAGAGCTCTGGAAACACCATATATTTT
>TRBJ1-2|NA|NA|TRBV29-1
CSVVTPPGAGGYTF
TGCAGCGTTGTCACCCCCCCTGGAGCAGGAGGCTACACCTTC
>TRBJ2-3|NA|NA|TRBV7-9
CASSPGLTDTDTQYF
TGTGCCAGCAGCCCCGGGTTAACCGACACAGATACGCAGTATTTT
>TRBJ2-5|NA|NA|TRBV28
CASITHKLARQETQYF
TGTGCCAGCATAACACACAAGCTAGCGCGCCAAGAGACCCAGTACTTC
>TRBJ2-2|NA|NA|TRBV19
CASSLLGGYTGELFF
TGTGCCAGTAGTCTTCTCGGCGGGTACACCGGGGAGCTGTTTTTT
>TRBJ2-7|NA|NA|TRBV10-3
CAISVTDTYEQYF
TGTGCCATCAGTGTTACGGATACCTACGAGCAGTACTTC
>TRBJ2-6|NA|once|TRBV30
CAWRFWHRSSGANVLTF
TGTGCCTGGAGATTCTGGCACCGGAGCTCTGGGGCCAACGTCCTGACTTTC
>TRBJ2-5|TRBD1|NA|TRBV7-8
CASSLQDRGVKTQYF
TGTGCCAGCAGCTTACAGGACAGGGGTGTGAAGACCCAGTACTTC
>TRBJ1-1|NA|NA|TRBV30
CAWGRGSTFMNTEAFF
TGTGCCTGGGGCAGGGGATCCACCTTTATGAACACTGAAGCTTTCTTT
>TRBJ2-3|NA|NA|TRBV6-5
CASSLGTFATDTQYF
TGTGCCAGCAGTTTGGGGACATTTGCCACAGATACGCAGTATTTT
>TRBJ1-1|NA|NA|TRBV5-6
CASSFRTWGLNTEAFF
TGTGCCAGCAGCTTTCGAACGTGGGGCCTGAACACTGAAGCTTTCTTT
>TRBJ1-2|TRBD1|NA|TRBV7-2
CASKGQGAYGYTF
TGTGCCAGCAAAGGACAGGGGGCCTATGGCTACACCTTC
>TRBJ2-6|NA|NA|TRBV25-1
CASSEGARGSGANVLTF
TGTGCCAGCAGTGAGGGGGCCCGGGGCTCTGGGGCCAACGTCCTGACTTTC